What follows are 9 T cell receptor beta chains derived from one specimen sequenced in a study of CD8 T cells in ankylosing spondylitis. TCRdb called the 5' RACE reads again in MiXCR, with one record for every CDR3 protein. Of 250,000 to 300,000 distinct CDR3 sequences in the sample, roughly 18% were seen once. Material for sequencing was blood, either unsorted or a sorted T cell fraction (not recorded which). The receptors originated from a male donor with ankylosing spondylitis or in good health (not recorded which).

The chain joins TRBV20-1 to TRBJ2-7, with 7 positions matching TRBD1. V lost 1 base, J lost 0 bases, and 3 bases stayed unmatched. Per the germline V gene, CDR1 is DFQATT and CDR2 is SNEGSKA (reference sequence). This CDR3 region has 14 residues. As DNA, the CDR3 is TGCAGTGCTAGAGCTGGGACAGTCTCCTACGAGCAGTACTTC. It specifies CSARAGTVSYEQYF.

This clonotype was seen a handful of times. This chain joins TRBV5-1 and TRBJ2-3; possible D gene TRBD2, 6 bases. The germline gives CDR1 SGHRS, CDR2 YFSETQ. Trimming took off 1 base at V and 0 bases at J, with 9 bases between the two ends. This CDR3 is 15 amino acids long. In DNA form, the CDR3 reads TGCGCCAGCAGCTTGTGGCGGGGTAGCACAGATACGCAGTATTTT. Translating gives CASSLWRGSTDTQYF.

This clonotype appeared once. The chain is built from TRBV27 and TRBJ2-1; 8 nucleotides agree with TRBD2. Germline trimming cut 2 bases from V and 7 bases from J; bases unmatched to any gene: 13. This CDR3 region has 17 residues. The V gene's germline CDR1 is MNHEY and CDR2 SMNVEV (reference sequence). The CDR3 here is CASSLAASTSVWNEQFF. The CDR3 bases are TGTGCCAGCAGTTTAGCCGCCTCGACTAGCGTTTGGAATGAGCAGTTCTTC.

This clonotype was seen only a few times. Written as DNA, the CDR3 is TGCAGCGTTGAAGGTGGAGCGGGAGCCCATGAGCAGTTCTTC. Translation gives CSVEGGAGAHEQFF. This chain uses TRBV29-1 with TRBJ2-1, with 8 bases aligning to TRBD2. Germline CDR1 and CDR2: SQVTM and ANQGSEA. Trimming at V came to 1 base and at J to 8 bases, leaving 7 bases not matched to a gene. This CDR3 has 14 residues.

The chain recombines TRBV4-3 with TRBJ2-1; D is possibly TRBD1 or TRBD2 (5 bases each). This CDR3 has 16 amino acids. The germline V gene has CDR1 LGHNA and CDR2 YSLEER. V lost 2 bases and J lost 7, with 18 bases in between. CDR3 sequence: CASSQRGPAGLNEQFF. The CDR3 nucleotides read TGCGCCAGCAGCCAAAGGGGACCGGCGGGCTTGAATGAGCAGTTCTTC.

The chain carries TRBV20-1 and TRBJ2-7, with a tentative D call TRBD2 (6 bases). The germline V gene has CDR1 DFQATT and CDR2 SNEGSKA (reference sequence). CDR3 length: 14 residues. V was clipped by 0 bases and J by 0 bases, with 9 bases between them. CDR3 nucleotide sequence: TGCAGTGCTAGAGATCCGCGGGGCTCCTACGAGCAGTACTTC. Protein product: CSARDPRGSYEQYF.

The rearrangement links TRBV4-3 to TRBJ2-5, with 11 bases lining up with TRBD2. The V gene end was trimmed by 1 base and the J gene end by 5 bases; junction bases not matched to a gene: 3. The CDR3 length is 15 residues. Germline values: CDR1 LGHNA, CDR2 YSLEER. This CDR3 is CASSQARLAGETQYF. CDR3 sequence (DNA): TGCGCCAGCAGCCAAGCCCGACTAGCGGGGGAGACCCAGTACTTC.

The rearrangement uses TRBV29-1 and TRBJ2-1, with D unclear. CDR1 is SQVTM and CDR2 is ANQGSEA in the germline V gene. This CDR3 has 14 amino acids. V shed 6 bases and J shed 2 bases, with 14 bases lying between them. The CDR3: CSVAESAPYNEQFF. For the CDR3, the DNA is TGCAGCGTCGCAGAGTCGGCCCCCTACAATGAGCAGTTCTTC.

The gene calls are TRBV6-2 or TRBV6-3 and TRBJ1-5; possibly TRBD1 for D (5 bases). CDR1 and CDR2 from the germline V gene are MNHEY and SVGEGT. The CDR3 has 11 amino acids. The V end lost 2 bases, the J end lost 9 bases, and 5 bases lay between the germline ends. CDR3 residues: CASSYGGPQHF. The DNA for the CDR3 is TGTGCCAGCAGTTACGGGGGGCCCCAGCATTTT.